The sequence of this T cell receptor beta chain was determined in a study of molecular identifiers for immune sequencing clone quantification. CDR3 length equals 13 residues. CDR1 is SQVTM, CDR2 ANQGSEA, per germline. V lost 7 bases to trimming and J lost 7 bases; unmatched junction nucleotides: 10. TCRdb redid the calling of the PCR reads with MiXCR, one entry per CDR3 protein. Of 62,000 or so distinct CDR3 sequences listed, around 18% were seen once; the top ten hold approximately 1.5%. Notes on this clonotype: This clone may be a read error of a much larger clone one base away.

Sample: naive CD8+ T cells from blood, with Jurkat cell RNA spiked in. The subset was: FACS-sorted CD8+CD4-CCR7+CD45RA+ naive T cells. This chain connects TRBV29-1 to TRBJ2-1, with 7 bases matching TRBD2. This receptor was taken from a human donor in good health. Some libraries in this study had Jurkat cell RNA spiked in. CDR3 region: CSAPSGKWNEQFF. The CDR3 coding sequence is TGCAGCGCCCCGAGCGGGAAATGGAATGAGCAGTTCTTC.